These 17 T cell receptor beta chains share one sample of origin, sequenced in a study of blood T cell repertoires in COVID-19. TCRdb's copy holds only in-frame clones and misses some; the assay was immunoSEQ multiplex PCR. The table records around 210,000 clones, around 88% of them present only once. The sequenced sample consisted of peripheral blood. These TCRs come from a man between 18 and 35 years old with active or convalescent COVID-19.

This chain uses TRBV9 with TRBJ2-1, with TRBD2 identical over 8 bases. Germline V CDR1 and CDR2: SGDLS, YYNGEE. This CDR3 is 14 amino acids long. V was pared by 6 bases and J by 6 bases, with 8 bases of the junction left unmatched. CDR3 nucleotides: TGTGCCAGCAACCAAGCGGGAGTCCCCAATGAGCAGTTCTTC. Translated: CASNQAGVPNEQFF. The full variable domain, in which reference TRBV9 and TRBJ2-1 provide the parts outside the CDR3, is DSGVTQTPKHLITATGQRVTLRCSPRSGDLSVYWYQQSLDQGLQFLIQYYNGEERAKGNILERFSAQQFPDLHSELNLSSLELGDSALYFCASNQAGVPNEQFFGPGTRLTVL.

The CDR3 region has the DNA TGTGCCAGCAGCCAAGATCGCGCGGGGACAGGGGGCGAGCAGTACTTC. It is translated as CASSQDRAGTGGEQYF. The rearrangement links TRBV14 to TRBJ2-7, with 11 bases fitting TRBD1. Germline V gene lookup returns CDR1 SGHDN and CDR2 FVKESK. The V segment lost 0 bases and the J segment 6 bases; nucleotides outside the gene matches: 7. This CDR3 has 16 residues.

The J gene is TRBJ2-7, the V gene TRBV4-1; 9 positions agree with TRBD2. CDR1 and CDR2 (germline): MGHRA, YSYEKL. V gave up 5 bases and J gave up 3 bases; unmatched junction bases: 8. The CDR3 spans 15 residues. The CDR3 sequence: CASSKGAGGDYEQYF. CDR3 in DNA: TGCGCCAGCAGCAAAGGGGCGGGGGGGGACTACGAGCAGTACTTC.

The genes are TRBV11-2 and TRBJ2-3; D possibly corresponds to TRBD2 (5 bases). The germline V gene encodes CDR1 SGHAT and CDR2 FQNNGV. This CDR3 comprises 14 residues. Trimming cost V 5 bases and J 0 bases, with 9 bases left between them. The chain's CDR3 is CASSQDFSTDTQYF. The CDR3 nucleotides read TGTGCCAGCAGCCAGGACTTTAGCACAGATACGCAGTATTTT.

V usage is TRBV28 and J usage is TRBJ2-6; the match to TRBD1 covers 9 bases. From germline, CDR1 is MDHEN and CDR2 SYDVKM. The CDR3 spans 15 residues. V lost 9 bases, J lost 6 bases, and 9 bases stayed unmatched. For the CDR3, the DNA is TGTGCCAGTACAGGGGGCGGCAGTGTGGCCAACGTCCTGACTTTC. Translation gives CASTGGGSVANVLTF.

The rearrangement uses TRBV30 and TRBJ2-1; 7 bases match TRBD1. The CDR3 covers 13 residues. After removal of 6 bases from V and 3 bases from J, the junction contained 5 bases not matched to a gene. CDR1 is GTSNPN, CDR2 SVGIG, per germline (reference sequence). The CDR3 here is CACSGQIYNEQFF. The CDR3 DNA is TGTGCCTGCTCGGGACAGATCTACAATGAGCAGTTCTTC. Full variable domain (remainder filled in from reference TRBV30 and TRBJ2-1): SQTIHQWPATLVQPVGSPLSLECTVEGTSNPNLYWYRQAAGRGLQLLFYSVGIGQISSEVPQNLSASRPQDRQFILSSKKLLLSDSGFYLCACSGQIYNEQFFGPGTRLTVL.

The chain combines TRBV19 with TRBJ2-7, with 7 bases fitting TRBD1. Germline CDR1 reads LNHDA; CDR2 reads SQIVND (reference sequence). The CDR3 runs 13 residues. The V gene end was trimmed by 3 bases and the J gene end by 6 bases; junction bases not matched to a gene: 5. The CDR3 sequence: CASSIKGASEQYF. Written as DNA, the CDR3 is TGTGCCAGTAGTATTAAGGGGGCGAGCGAGCAGTACTTC.

The chain combines TRBV4-1 with TRBJ1-3; D is possibly TRBD1 (6 bases). The CDR3 spans 18 residues. Trimming cost V 0 bases and J 0 bases, with 15 bases left between them. CDR1 is MGHRA and CDR2 is YSYEKL in the germline V gene. For the CDR3, the DNA is TGCGCCAGCAGCCAAGACCCACAGGGATCCCGCTCTGGAAACACCATATATTTT. Its translation: CASSQDPQGSRSGNTIYF.

This rearrangement joins TRBV5-1 to TRBJ2-7; 14 positions agree with TRBD2. J was trimmed by 5 bases and V by 4 bases; bases with no gene match: 11. This CDR3 spans 17 amino acids. Germline CDR1 reads SGHRS; CDR2 reads YFSETQ. CDR3 DNA sequence: TGCGCCAGCAGCCCGGGACTGACTAGCGGGAGGGCCCACGAGCAGTACTTC. Residues: CASSPGLTSGRAHEQYF.

This clone was picked up one time. This chain connects TRBV5-4 to TRBJ2-7; D might be TRBD2 (6 bases). V was shortened by 2 bases and J by 0 bases, with 9 bases between the two germline ends. Germline CDR1 SGHNT, CDR2 YYREEE (reference sequence). This CDR3 contains 14 residues. The CDR3: CASSFAGSSYEQYF. The CDR3 DNA is TGTGCCAGCAGCTTTGCGGGAAGCTCCTACGAGCAGTACTTC.

This sequence joins TRBV7-8 and TRBJ2-2, with TRBD1 matching 7 bases. The CDR3 length is 15 residues. The V gene end was trimmed by 5 bases and the J gene end by 2 bases; junction bases not matched to a gene: 5. Germline V gene sequence: CDR1 SGHVS, CDR2 FQNEAQ. The CDR3 region is CASSRDRANTGELFF. The CDR3 nucleotides are TGTGCCAGCAGCCGAGACAGGGCCAACACCGGGGAGCTGTTTTTT.

The CDR3 DNA is TGCAGTGCTAGTGGATCTGGGTGGGGGCCGGCTTTCTTT. Amino acids: CSASGSGWGPAFF. This rearrangement joins TRBV20-1 to TRBJ1-1; a possible D gene is TRBD1 (6 bases). This CDR3 is built from 13 residues. The V end was cut by 3 bases, the J end by 11 bases, with 19 bases between. Germline CDR1 is DFQATT and CDR2 is SNEGSKA (reference sequence).

This rearrangement joins TRBV20-1 to TRBJ2-7; unclear D gene. Trimming left V 4 bases short and J 6 bases short, with 10 bases between. CDR1 and CDR2 (germline): DFQATT, SNEGSKA (reference sequence). This CDR3 contains 11 residues. CDR3 DNA: TGCAGTGCTACGCTGAGATCCGAGCAGTACTTC. This gives the protein CSATLRSEQYF.

The chain combines TRBV14 with TRBJ1-1, with TRBD1 matching 8 bases. Germline V gives CDR1 SGHDN, CDR2 FVKESK. The J segment lost 4 bases and the V segment lost 3 bases, leaving 10 bases of the junction unmatched. CDR3 length: 16 amino acids. CDR3 bases: TGTGCCAGCAGCCATCCCGCTGGACAGGGCCGCACTGAAGCTTTCTTT. Translation: CASSHPAGQGRTEAFF.

This clone was observed a single time. The rearrangement uses TRBV3-1 (or the pseudogene TRBV3-2) and TRBJ1-3, with 8 bases aligning to TRBD1. Germline CDR1 reads LGHDT; CDR2 reads YNNKEL (reference sequence). CDR3 length: 15 amino acids. The V segment lost 4 bases and the J segment 2 bases; nucleotides outside the gene matches: 4. CDR3: CASSRDRSPGNTIYF. The CDR3 bases are TGTGCCAGCAGCCGGGACAGGTCCCCTGGAAACACCATATATTTT.

The rearrangement uses TRBV27 and TRBJ2-7; TRBD2 might be the D (5 bases). Between the trimmed V and J ends, which lost 4 bases and 7 bases, there was a span of 14 bases. From germline, CDR1 is MNHEY and CDR2 SMNVEV (reference sequence). This CDR3 contains 13 residues. The CDR3 region is CASSSSLRGEQYF. In DNA, the CDR3 is TGTGCCAGCAGTTCCAGCTTACGAGGGGAGCAGTACTTC.

V gene TRBV4-2 combines with J gene TRBJ1-6; perhaps TRBD1 as D (6 bases). The germline gives CDR1 LGHNA, CDR2 YNFKEQ. The CDR3 sequence is 16 residues long. Trimming stripped 3 bases from V and 1 base from J, with 10 bases between. This CDR3 is CASSQIGGSYNSPLHF. DNA of the CDR3: TGTGCCAGCAGCCAGATAGGGGGTTCCTATAATTCACCCCTCCACTTT.